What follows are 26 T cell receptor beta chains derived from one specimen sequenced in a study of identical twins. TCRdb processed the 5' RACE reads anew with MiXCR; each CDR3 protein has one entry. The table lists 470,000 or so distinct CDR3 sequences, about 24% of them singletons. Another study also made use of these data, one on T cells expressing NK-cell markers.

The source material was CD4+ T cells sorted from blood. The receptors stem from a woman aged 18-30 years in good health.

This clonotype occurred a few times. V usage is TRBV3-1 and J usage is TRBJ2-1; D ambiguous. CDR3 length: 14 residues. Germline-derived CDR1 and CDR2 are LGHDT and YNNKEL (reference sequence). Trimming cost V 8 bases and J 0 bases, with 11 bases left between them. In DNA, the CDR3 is TGTGCCAGCTCGCAGCTCCTCTCCTACAATGAGCAGTTCTTC. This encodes CASSQLLSYNEQFF.

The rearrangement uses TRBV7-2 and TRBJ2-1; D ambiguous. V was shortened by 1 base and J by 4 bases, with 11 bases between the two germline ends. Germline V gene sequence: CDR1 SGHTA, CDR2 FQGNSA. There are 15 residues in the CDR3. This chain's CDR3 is CASSLGPLEYNEQFF. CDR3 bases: TGTGCCAGCAGCTTAGGCCCGCTAGAATACAATGAGCAGTTCTTC.

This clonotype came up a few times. Here the CDR3 reads CASSYQQGNEQFF. DNA of the CDR3: TGTGCCAGCAGTTACCAACAGGGGAATGAGCAGTTCTTC. The genes are TRBV6-2 or TRBV6-3 and TRBJ2-1, with 7 bases aligning to TRBD1. V lost 2 bases to trimming and J lost 7 bases; unmatched junction nucleotides: 2. Germline V gives CDR1 MNHEY, CDR2 SVGEGT. The CDR3 is made up of 13 amino acids.

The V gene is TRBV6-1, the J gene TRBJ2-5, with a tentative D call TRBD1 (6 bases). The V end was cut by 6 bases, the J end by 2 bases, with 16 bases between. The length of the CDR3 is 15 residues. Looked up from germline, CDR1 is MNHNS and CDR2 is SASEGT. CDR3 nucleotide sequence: TGTGCCAGCAGCCGGCCCGGACAGACTCAAGAGACCCAGTACTTC. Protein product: CASSRPGQTQETQYF.

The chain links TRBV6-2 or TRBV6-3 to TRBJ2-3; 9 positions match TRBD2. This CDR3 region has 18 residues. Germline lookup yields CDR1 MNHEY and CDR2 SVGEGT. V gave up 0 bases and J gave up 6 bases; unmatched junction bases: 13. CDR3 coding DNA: TGTGCCAGCAGTTACTCGAGGTCCAGCGGGGGGCCGGCGGATACGCAGTATTTT. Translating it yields CASSYSRSSGGPADTQYF.

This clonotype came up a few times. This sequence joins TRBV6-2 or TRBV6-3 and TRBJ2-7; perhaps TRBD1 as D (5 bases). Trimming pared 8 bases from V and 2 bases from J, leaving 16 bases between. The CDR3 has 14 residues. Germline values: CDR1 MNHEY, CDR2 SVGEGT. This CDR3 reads CASFWTLGTYEQYF. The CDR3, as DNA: TGTGCCAGCTTCTGGACACTTGGAACCTACGAGCAGTACTTC.

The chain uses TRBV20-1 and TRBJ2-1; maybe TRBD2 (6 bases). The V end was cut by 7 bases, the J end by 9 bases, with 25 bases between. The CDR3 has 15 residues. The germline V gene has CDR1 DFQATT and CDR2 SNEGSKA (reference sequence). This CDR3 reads CSVPLRRDSDGEQFF. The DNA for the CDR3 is TGCAGTGTTCCTTTACGAAGGGACTCAGACGGTGAGCAGTTCTTC.

CDR3 residues: CAWSVQGFNEQFF. The CDR3 DNA reads TGTGCCTGGAGTGTACAAGGGTTTAATGAGCAGTTCTTC. The V and J genes are TRBV30 and TRBJ2-1; no reliable D call. In germline, CDR1 is GTSNPN, CDR2 SVGIG (reference sequence). Trimming pared 0 bases from V and 7 bases from J, leaving 10 bases between. This CDR3 spans 13 amino acids.

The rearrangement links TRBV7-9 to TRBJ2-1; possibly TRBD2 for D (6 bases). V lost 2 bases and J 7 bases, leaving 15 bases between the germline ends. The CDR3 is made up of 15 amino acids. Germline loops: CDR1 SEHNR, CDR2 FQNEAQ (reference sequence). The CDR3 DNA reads TGTGCCAGCAGCTTACGTTGGCGGGGTGGTAATGAGCAGTTCTTC. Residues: CASSLRWRGGNEQFF.

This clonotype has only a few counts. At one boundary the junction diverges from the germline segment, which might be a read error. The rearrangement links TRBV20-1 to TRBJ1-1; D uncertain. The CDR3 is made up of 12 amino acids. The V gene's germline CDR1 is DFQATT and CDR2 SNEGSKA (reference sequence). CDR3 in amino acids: CSARVPGGEAFF. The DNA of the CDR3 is TGCAGTGCCAGAGTACCGGGAGGGGAAGCTTTCTTT.

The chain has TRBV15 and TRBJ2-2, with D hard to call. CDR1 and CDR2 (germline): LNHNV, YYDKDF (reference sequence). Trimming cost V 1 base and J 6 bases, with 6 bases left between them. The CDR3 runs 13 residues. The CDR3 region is CATSRAFAGELFF. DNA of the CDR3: TGTGCCACCAGCAGAGCCTTCGCCGGGGAGCTGTTTTTT.

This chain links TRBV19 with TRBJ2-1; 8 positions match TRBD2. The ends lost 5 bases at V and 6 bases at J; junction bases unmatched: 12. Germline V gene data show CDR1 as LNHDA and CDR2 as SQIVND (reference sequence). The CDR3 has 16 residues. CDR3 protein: CASSPVGRGSFNEQFF. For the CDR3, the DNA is TGTGCCAGTAGTCCCGTCGGGAGGGGATCTTTCAATGAGCAGTTCTTC.

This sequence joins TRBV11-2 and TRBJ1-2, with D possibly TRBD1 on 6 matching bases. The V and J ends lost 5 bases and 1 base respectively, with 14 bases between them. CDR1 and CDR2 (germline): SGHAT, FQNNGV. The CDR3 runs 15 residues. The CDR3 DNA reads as TGTGCCAGCAGCCTATCGACAGGCCTTAACTATGGCTACACCTTC. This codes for CASSLSTGLNYGYTF.

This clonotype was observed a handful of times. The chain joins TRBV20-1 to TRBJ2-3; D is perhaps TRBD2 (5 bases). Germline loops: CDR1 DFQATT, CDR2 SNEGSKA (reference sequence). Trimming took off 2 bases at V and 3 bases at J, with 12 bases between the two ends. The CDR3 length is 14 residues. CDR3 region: CSARRASGTDTQYF. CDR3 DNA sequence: TGCAGTGCTAGAAGGGCATCGGGGACAGATACGCAGTATTTT.

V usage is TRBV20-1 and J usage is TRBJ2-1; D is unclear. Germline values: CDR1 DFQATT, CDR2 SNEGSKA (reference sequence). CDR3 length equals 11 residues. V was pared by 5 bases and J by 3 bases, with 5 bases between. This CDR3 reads CSALGYNEQFF. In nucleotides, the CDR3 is TGCAGTGCTCTCGGCTACAATGAGCAGTTCTTC.

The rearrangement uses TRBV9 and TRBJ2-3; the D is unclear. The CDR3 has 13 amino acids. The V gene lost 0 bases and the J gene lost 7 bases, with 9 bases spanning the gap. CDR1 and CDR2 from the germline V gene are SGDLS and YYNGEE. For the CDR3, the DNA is TGTGCCAGCAGCGTAGAGGCTTTGAATACGCAGTATTTT. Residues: CASSVEALNTQYF.

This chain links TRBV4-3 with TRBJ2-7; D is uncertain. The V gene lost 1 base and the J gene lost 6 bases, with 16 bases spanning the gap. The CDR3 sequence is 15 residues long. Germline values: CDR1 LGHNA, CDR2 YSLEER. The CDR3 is CASSQVVRLGSEQYF. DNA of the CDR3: TGCGCCAGCAGCCAAGTTGTCCGCTTGGGATCCGAGCAGTACTTC.

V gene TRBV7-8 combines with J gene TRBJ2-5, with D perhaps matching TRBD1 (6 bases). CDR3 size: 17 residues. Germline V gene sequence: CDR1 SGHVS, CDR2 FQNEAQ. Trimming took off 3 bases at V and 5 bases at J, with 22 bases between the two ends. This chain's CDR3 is CASSFTRGMSWEETQYF. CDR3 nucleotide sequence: TGTGCCAGCAGCTTCACGAGGGGGATGAGTTGGGAGGAGACCCAGTACTTC.

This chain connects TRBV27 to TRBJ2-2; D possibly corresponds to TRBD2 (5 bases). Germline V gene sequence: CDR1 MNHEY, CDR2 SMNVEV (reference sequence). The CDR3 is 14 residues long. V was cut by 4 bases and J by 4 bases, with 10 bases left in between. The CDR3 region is CASSSGVGTGELFF. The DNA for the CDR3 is TGTGCCAGCAGTTCCGGGGTAGGCACCGGGGAGCTGTTTTTT.

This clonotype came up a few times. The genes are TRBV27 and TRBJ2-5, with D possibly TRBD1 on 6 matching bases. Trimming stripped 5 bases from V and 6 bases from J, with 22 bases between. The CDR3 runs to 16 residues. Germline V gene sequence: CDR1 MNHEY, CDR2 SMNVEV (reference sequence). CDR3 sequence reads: CASSRTGTLKGKTQYF. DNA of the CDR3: TGTGCCAGCAGTCGAACCGGGACACTCAAGGGGAAGACCCAGTACTTC.

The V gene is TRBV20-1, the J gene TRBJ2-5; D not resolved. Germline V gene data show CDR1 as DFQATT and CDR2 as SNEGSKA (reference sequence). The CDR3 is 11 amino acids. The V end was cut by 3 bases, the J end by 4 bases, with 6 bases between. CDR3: CSASTAETQYF. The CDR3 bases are TGCAGTGCTAGTACAGCAGAGACCCAGTACTTC.

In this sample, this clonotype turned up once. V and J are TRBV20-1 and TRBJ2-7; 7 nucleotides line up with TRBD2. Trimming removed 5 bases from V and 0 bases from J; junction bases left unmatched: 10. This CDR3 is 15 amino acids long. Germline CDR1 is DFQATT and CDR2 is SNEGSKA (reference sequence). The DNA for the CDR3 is TGCAGTGCTCGATTAGCGGGCCCGAGCTCCTACGAGCAGTACTTC. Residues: CSARLAGPSSYEQYF.

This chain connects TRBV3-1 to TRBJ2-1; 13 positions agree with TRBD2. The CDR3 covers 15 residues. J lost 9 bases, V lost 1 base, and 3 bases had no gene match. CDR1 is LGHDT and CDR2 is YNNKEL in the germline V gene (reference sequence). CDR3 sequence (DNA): TGTGCCAGCAGCCAAGTAGGACTAGCGGGAGCTGAGCAGTTCTTC. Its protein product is CASSQVGLAGAEQFF.

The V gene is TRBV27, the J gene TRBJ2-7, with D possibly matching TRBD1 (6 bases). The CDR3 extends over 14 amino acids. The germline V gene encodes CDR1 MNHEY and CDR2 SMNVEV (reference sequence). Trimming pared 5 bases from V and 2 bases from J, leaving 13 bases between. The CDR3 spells CASSPDRYTYEQYF. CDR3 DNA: TGTGCCAGCAGTCCAGACAGGTACACCTACGAGCAGTACTTC.

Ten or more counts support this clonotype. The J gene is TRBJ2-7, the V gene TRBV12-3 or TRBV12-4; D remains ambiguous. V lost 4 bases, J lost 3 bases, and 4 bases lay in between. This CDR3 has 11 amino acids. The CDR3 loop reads CASSYRYEQYF. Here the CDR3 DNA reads TGTGCCAGCAGTTACCGCTACGAGCAGTACTTC.

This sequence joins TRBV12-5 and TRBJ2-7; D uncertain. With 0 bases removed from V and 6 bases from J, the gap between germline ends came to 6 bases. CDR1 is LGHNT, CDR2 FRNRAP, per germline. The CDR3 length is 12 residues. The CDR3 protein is CASGLVHREQYF. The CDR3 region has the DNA TGTGCTAGTGGTTTGGTACACCGCGAGCAGTACTTC.